The present entry profiles one TCR beta chain with its context. The target antigen is unknown. This CDR3 comprises 12 residues. Germline V gene sequence: CDR1 DFQATT, CDR2 SNEGSKA (reference sequence). The V and J ends lost 2 bases and 1 base respectively, with 5 bases between them. Using RNA transcripts as the source, TCR beta CDR3 regions were amplified. In the first-round RT-PCR of the TCR CDR3, the HTBI primer set was used. TCRdb called the multiplex PCR reads again in MiXCR, with one record for every CDR3 protein. The sample records about 270,000 distinct CDR3 sequences, approximately 21% being singletons. This specimen comes from a study of T cells in Graves' hyperthyroidism and ophthalmopathy. Study outcomes and limitations: The blood repertoire included most of the expanded thyroid clonotypes above 0.001. Through a model of 13 V-J features, ophthalmopathy was separated from stable hyperthyroidism.

Ophthalmopathy cases met thresholds of Clinical Activity Score at least 3, NOSPECS grade at least 4 and duration under 3 months. This clonotype originated in a young man with Graves' ophthalmopathy. The rearrangement uses TRBV20-1 and TRBJ1-1; D call uncertain. The sample was blood. As DNA, the CDR3 is TGCAGTGCTAGAAACTGGAACACTGAAGCTTTCTTT. This gives the protein CSARNWNTEAFF.